These 18 T cell receptor beta chains were all obtained from the same sample, sequenced in a study of blood T cell repertoires in COVID-19. Clones were sequenced by immunoSEQ multiplex PCR, and TCRdb holds only the in-frame ones, with some missing. This table holds some 200,000 clones, about 78% found once. Sequencing was performed on peripheral blood. The receptors derive from a woman aged 70-85 years with acute or convalescent COVID-19.

This clone appeared once. The V call is TRBV7-9, the J call TRBJ1-3; no firm D call. The V end was cut by 4 bases, the J end by 2 bases, with 12 bases between. The germline V gene encodes CDR1 SEHNR and CDR2 FQNEAQ (reference sequence). CDR3 size: 15 residues. The DNA of the CDR3 is TGTGCCAGCAGCTATAGTGGAGGGACTGGAAACACCATATATTTT. Encoded protein: CASSYSGGTGNTIYF.

The chain couples TRBV5-6 to TRBJ1-1, with D possibly matching TRBD1 (5 bases). The V and J ends lost 0 bases and 5 bases respectively, with 8 bases between them. CDR3 length equals 13 residues. Looked up from germline, CDR1 is SGHDT and CDR2 is YYEEEE. CDR3 DNA: TGTGCCAGCAGCTTGGCAGGGAAGACTGAAGCTTTCTTT. It codes for CASSLAGKTEAFF.

The chain joins TRBV6-4 to TRBJ2-3; a possible D gene is TRBD1 (6 bases). Trimming shortened V by 3 bases and J by 4 bases, and 11 bases separated the two germline ends. This CDR3 is 14 amino acids long. From germline, CDR1 is MRHNA and CDR2 SNTAGT. CDR3 nucleotides: TGTGCCAGCAGTGAACAGGGTTGGTCAGATACGCAGTATTTT. This sequence encodes CASSEQGWSDTQYF.

The DNA for the CDR3 is TGTGCCAGCAGCTTAGCGTCGGGATGGTACGAGCAGTACTTC. Translated: CASSLASGWYEQYF. The chain links TRBV11-2 to TRBJ2-7; D is perhaps TRBD2 (5 bases). The CDR3 totals 14 residues. Trimming stripped 1 base from V and 4 bases from J, with 11 bases between. Germline CDR1 reads SGHAT; CDR2 reads FQNNGV.

The V call is TRBV24-1, the J call TRBJ1-2; D not resolved. The ends were cut back, 4 bases at V and 2 bases at J, with 10 bases in the middle. This CDR3 is 14 amino acids long. Germline V CDR1 and CDR2: KGHDR, SFDVKD. The CDR3 coding sequence is TGTGCCACCAGTGACTTTACCGAGAACTATGGCTACACCTTC. Translation: CATSDFTENYGYTF.

Note on this clone: One end of the junction does not line up with germline, which may come from a read error. The rearrangement uses TRBV27 and TRBJ2-1, with 11 bases matching TRBD2. The CDR3 is 14 amino acids. Germline loops: CDR1 MNHEY, CDR2 SMNVEV (reference sequence). CDR3: CASTLAGGYNEQFF. Here the CDR3 DNA reads TGTGCCAGCACTTTAGCGGGAGGGTACAATGAGCAGTTCTTC.

CDR3 nucleotide sequence: TGTGCCAGCAGTTTAGGCAGCGGACCCTCACAGTCCGCTTTCTTT. Translating gives CASSLGSGPSQSAFF. The chain combines TRBV27 with TRBJ1-1; D unresolved. Germline lookup yields CDR1 MNHEY and CDR2 SMNVEV (reference sequence). The CDR3 is 15 amino acids. V lost 2 bases, J lost 11 bases, and 21 bases lay in between.

This clone was detected only a few times. This sequence joins TRBV7-8 and TRBJ1-5, with a possible D match to TRBD1 (5 bases). Germline CDR1 and CDR2: SGHVS and FQNEAQ. V was trimmed by 7 bases and J by 3 bases, leaving 16 bases between them. The CDR3 consists of 15 residues. CDR3 protein: CASTLDTYNNQPQHF. The CDR3 DNA reads TGTGCCAGCACCCTGGACACTTATAACAATCAGCCCCAGCATTTT.

This clone has more than one count but fewer than ten. CDR3 amino acids: CASSLDGGSAYNEQFF. The CDR3 DNA reads TGTGCCAGCAGCTTGGATGGCGGGAGCGCCTACAATGAGCAGTTCTTC. J is TRBJ2-1 and V is TRBV5-4; 7 bases match TRBD2. The germline gives CDR1 SGHNT, CDR2 YYREEE (reference sequence). Germline trimming cut 0 bases from V and 2 bases from J; bases unmatched to any gene: 5. The length of the CDR3 is 16 residues. The complete variable domain, with remaining parts taken from reference TRBV5-4 and TRBJ2-1, reads ETGVTQSPTHLIKTRGQQVTLRCSSQSGHNTVSWYQQALGQGPQFIFQYYREEENGRGNFPPRFSGLQFPNYSSELNVNALELDDSALYLCASSLDGGSAYNEQFFGPGTRLTVL.

A word on this clone: The sample has other DNA sequences that encode this CDR3 too. The chain has TRBV5-6 and TRBJ2-7; 10 bases are shared with TRBD2. Germline trimming cut 4 bases from V and 5 bases from J; bases unmatched to any gene: 6. The CDR3 length is 14 residues. The germline gives CDR1 SGHDT, CDR2 YYEEEE. In DNA form, the CDR3 reads TGTGCCAGCAGCCTCCTCGGACTAGCGGACGAGCAGTACTTC. It is translated as CASSLLGLADEQYF. The variable domain in full, completed from reference TRBV5-6 and TRBJ2-7, reads DAGVTQSPTHLIKTRGQQVTLRCSPKSGHDTVSWYQQALGQGPQFIFQYYEEEERQRGNFPDRFSGHQFPNYSSELNVNALLLGDSALYLCASSLLGLADEQYFGPGTRLTVT.

V gene TRBV5-1 combines with J gene TRBJ2-7, with TRBD1 as a possible D gene (7 bases). Between the trimmed V and J ends, which lost 2 bases and 6 bases, there was a span of 15 bases. The germline gives CDR1 SGHRS, CDR2 YFSETQ. This CDR3 has 14 residues. The CDR3 DNA is TGCGCCAGCAGCTTTGGGGCAGGGGGGACCGAGCAGTACTTC. It encodes CASSFGAGGTEQYF.

The rearrangement uses TRBV28 and TRBJ1-5; D unclear. CDR3 length equals 16 residues. The V end was cut by 4 bases, the J end by 1 base, with 14 bases between. Looked up from germline, CDR1 is MDHEN and CDR2 is SYDVKM. The CDR3 sequence is CASSSNPTRSNQPQHF. CDR3 bases: TGTGCCAGCAGTTCTAACCCTACCAGGAGCAATCAGCCCCAGCATTTT.

This clone was seen once. The V call is TRBV3-1 (or the pseudogene TRBV3-2), the J call TRBJ2-7; D is uncertain. Germline assignment: CDR1 LGHDT and CDR2 YNNKEL (reference sequence). The V and J ends lost 2 bases and 0 bases respectively, with 8 bases between them. CDR3 length: 14 amino acids. The CDR3 region is CASSQPGGSYEQYF. The DNA for the CDR3 is TGTGCCAGCAGCCAACCTGGCGGCTCCTACGAGCAGTACTTC.

This clone was seen many times. The J gene is TRBJ1-6, the V gene TRBV7-9; TRBD1 is a possible D gene (6 bases). The CDR3 spans 14 residues. Deletions cut 5 bases from V and 4 bases from J, with 9 bases between. CDR1 and CDR2 from the germline V gene are SEHNR and FQNEAQ (reference sequence). CDR3 in DNA: TGTGCCAGCAGCAACACAGGGTATAATTCACCCCTCCACTTT. Translating gives CASSNTGYNSPLHF.

The rearrangement uses TRBV5-1 and TRBJ2-2; D might be TRBD1 (5 bases). Germline V gene sequence: CDR1 SGHRS, CDR2 YFSETQ. V lost 2 bases and J lost 2, with 13 bases in between. This CDR3 region has 16 residues. CDR3 DNA: TGCGCCAGCAGCTTTCTGGGGCAGATAAACACCGGGGAGCTGTTTTTT. Translated: CASSFLGQINTGELFF. Combining the CDR3 with reference TRBV5-1 and TRBJ2-2 gives the whole variable domain KAGVTQTPRYLIKTRGQQVTLSCSPISGHRSVSWYQQTPGQGLQFLFEYFSETQRNKGNFPGRFSGRQFSNSRSEMNVSTLELGDSALYLCASSFLGQINTGELFFGEGSRLTVL.

The rearrangement uses TRBV11-3 and TRBJ2-1, with D possibly TRBD1 on 5 matching bases. Trimming pared 0 bases from V and 4 bases from J, leaving 10 bases between. The germline gives CDR1 SGHNT, CDR2 YENEEA. The CDR3 is 15 amino acids. The CDR3 protein is CASSLDRQGYNEQFF. Written as DNA, the CDR3 is TGTGCCAGCAGCTTAGATCGGCAGGGTTACAATGAGCAGTTCTTC.

V gene TRBV27 combines with J gene TRBJ2-7; D might be TRBD1 (5 bases). V lost 6 bases, J lost 2 bases, and 17 bases lay in between. CDR1 is MNHEY, CDR2 SMNVEV, per germline (reference sequence). The length of the CDR3 is 15 residues. CDR3 DNA sequence: TGTGCCAGCAGCCAACGCCCCCAAGGGGCCTACGAGCAGTACTTC. Protein: CASSQRPQGAYEQYF.

This sequence joins TRBV6-5 and TRBJ1-2, with TRBD1 matching 7 bases. The CDR3 covers 13 residues. Looked up from germline, CDR1 is MNHEY and CDR2 is SVGAGI. V lost 7 bases and J lost 6; bases outside the gene matches: 8. CDR3 region: CASTRQGGDGYTF. The CDR3 nucleotides read TGTGCCAGCACGAGACAGGGAGGCGATGGCTACACCTTC.